The sample holds a few counts of the clone carrying this T cell receptor (beta chain). The sample originates from a study of blood T cell repertoires in COVID-19. TCRdb's table, derived via immunoSEQ multiplex PCR, lists solely in-frame clones and lacks some. The sample comprises roughly 290,000 clones, over 80% of which are singletons, and approximately 4.1% rests with the top ten. Germline-derived CDR1 and CDR2 are SGHRS and YFSETQ. This CDR3 region has 16 residues. Unmatched junction bases numbered 6, after V lost 2 bases and J lost 1 base. This sequence originates from a woman in her 50s with active or convalescent COVID-19. The chain carries TRBV5-1 and TRBJ2-3; TRBD1 agrees at 8 bases. Material for sequencing was peripheral blood. CDR3 bases: TGCGCCAGCAGCTTACTCCCGACAGGGGGCACAGATACGCAGTATTTT. This sequence encodes CASSLLPTGGTDTQYF.